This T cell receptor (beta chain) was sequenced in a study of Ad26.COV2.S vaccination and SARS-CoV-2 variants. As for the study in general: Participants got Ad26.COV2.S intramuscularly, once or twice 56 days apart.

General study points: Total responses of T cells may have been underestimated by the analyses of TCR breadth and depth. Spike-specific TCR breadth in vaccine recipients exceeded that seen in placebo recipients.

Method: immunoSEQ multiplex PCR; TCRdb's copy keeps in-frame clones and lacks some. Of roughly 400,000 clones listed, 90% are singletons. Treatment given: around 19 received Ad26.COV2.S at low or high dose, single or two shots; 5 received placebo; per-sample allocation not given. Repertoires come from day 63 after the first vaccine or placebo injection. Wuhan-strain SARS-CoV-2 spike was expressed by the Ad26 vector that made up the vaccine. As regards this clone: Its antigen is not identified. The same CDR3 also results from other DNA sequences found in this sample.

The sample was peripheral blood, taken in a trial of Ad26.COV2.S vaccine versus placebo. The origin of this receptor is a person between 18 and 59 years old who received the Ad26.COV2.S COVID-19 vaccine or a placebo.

The CDR3 DNA follows: TGTGCCATCACTGGGGGACAGCCCTACGAGCAGTACTTC. This translates into CAITGGQPYEQYF. This rearrangement joins TRBV10-3 to TRBJ2-7; 7 nucleotides agree with TRBD1. Losses at the gene ends were 7 bases for V and 2 bases for J; bases not matched to a gene: 5. Germline values: CDR1 ENHRY, CDR2 SYGVKD. The CDR3 runs 13 residues.